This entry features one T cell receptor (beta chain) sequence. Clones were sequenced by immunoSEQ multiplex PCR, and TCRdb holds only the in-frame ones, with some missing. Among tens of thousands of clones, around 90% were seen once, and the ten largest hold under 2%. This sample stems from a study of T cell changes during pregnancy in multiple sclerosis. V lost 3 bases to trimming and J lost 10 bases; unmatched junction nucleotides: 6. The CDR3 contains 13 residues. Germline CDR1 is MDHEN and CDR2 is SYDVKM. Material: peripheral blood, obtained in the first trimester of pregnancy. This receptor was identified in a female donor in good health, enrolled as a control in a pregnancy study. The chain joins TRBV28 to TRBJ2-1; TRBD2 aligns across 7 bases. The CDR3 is CASSFRLSGEQFF. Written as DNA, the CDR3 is TGTGCCAGCAGTTTCCGACTTAGCGGGGAGCAGTTCTTC.